This TCR beta chain comes out of a study of blood T cell repertoires in COVID-19. About the research overall: The United States, Italy and Spain were the sources of the acute and convalescent COVID-19 samples. Nucleic acid was either cDNA or gDNA, and it came from T cells, B-cell-depleted T cells, or PBMCs.

This table comes from immunoSEQ multiplex PCR, and its TCRdb copy is limited to in-frame clones, with some not included. The repertoire holds approximately 300,000 clones, 75% to 95% seen once, with 6.5% to 8% in the top ten. CDR3 size: 18 residues. The junction had 18 bases not matched to a gene; V was cut back by 3 bases and J by 7 bases. Germline V CDR1 and CDR2: MNHNS, SASEGT. The sample consisted of peripheral blood. This sequence originates from a woman aged 25-40 years with COVID-19, enrolled during active disease. The J gene is TRBJ2-1, the V gene TRBV6-1; 7 bases line up with TRBD2. The CDR3 loop reads CASSDPWGGGRKLNEQFF. As DNA, the CDR3 is TGTGCCAGCAGTGATCCCTGGGGTGGCGGGAGAAAGTTAAATGAGCAGTTCTTC.